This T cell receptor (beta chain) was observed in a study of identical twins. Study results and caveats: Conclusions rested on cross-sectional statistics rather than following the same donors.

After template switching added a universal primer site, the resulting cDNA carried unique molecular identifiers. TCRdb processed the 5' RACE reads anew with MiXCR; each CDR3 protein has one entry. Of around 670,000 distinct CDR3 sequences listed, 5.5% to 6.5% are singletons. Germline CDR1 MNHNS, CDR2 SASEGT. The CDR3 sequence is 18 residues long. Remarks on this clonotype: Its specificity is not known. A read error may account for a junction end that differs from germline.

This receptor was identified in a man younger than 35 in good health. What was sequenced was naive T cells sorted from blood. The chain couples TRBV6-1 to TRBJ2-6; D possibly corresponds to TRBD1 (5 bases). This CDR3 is CASSDPLYYSSGANGLTF. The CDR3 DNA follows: TGTGCCAGCAGTGACCCTCTATATTATAGCTCTGGGGCCAACGGCCTGACTTTC.